This TCR beta chain emerged from a study of shared clonotypes between healthy human individuals. CDR1 and CDR2 (germline): MDHEN, SYDVKM. This CDR3 has 17 residues. V was clipped by 6 bases and J by 9 bases; unmatched bases: 14. The authors ran the assay at deep level. TCRdb keeps only in-frame clones here, not all; method: immunoSEQ multiplex PCR. Found here are about 1.5 million clones, roughly 96% of them singletons; the top ten hold roughly 1.1%. Sequencing was done on a sample of naive CD4+ T cells sorted from blood. Subset meaning: CD45RA+ positively selected. The chain is built from TRBV28 and TRBJ2-1; 13 bases line up with TRBD2. The TCR comes from a man aged 25 to 40 in good health. The CDR3 loop reads CASSRFRGLAGSGEQFF. CDR3 bases: TGTGCCAGCAGCCGCTTCCGGGGACTAGCGGGATCGGGTGAGCAGTTCTTC. The complete variable domain, with remaining parts taken from reference TRBV28 and TRBJ2-1, reads DVKVTQSSRYLVKRTGEKVFLECVQDMDHENMFWYRQDPGLGLRLIYFSYDVKMKEKGDIPEGYSVSREKKERFSLILESASTNQTSMYLCASSRFRGLAGSGEQFFGPGTRLTVL.